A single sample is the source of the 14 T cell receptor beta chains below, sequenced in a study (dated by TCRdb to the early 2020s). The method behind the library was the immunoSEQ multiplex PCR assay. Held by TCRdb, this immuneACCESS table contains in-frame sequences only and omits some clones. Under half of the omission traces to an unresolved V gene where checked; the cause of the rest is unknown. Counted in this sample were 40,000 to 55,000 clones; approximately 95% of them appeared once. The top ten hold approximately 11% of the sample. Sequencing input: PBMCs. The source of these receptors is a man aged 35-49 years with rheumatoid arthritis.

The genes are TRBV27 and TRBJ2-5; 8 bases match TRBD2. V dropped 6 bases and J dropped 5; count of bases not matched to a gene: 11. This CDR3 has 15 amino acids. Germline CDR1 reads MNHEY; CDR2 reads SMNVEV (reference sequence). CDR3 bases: TGTGCCAGCAGCCACGGGCGGGGGGCAGGGGAGACCCAGTACTTC. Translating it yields CASSHGRGAGETQYF.

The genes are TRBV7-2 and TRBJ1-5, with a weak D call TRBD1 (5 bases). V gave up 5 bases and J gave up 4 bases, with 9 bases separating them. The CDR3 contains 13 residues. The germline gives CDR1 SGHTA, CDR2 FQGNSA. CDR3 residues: CASSPGGNQPQHF. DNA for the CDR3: TGTGCCAGCAGCCCCGGGGGAAATCAGCCCCAGCATTTT.

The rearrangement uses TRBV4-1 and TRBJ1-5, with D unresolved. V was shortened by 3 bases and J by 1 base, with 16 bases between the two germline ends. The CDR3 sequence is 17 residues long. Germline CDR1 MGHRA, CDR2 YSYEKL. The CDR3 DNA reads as TGCGCCAGCAGCCATCCACAACGGGGTTTAAGCAATCAGCCCCAGCATTTT. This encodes CASSHPQRGLSNQPQHF.

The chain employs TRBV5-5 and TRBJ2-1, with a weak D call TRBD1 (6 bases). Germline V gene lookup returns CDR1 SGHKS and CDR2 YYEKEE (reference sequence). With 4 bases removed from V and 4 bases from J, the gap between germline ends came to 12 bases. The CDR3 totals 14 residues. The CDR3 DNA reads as TGTGCCAGCAGCAAGGGGGTCCTATACAATGAGCAGTTCTTC. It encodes CASSKGVLYNEQFF.

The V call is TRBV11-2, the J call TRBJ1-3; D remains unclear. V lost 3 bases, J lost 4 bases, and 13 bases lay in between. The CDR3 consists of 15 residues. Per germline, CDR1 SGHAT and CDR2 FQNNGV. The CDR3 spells CASSLRRNGGNTIYF. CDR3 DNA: TGTGCCAGCAGCTTGAGACGAAACGGCGGAAACACCATATATTTT.

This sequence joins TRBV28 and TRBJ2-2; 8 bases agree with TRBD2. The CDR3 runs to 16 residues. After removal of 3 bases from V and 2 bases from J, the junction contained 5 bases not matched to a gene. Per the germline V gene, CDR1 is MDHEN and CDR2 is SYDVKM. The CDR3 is CASSLLLAVNTGELFF. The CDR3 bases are TGTGCCAGCAGTTTGTTACTAGCGGTTAACACCGGGGAGCTGTTTTTT.

The DNA of the CDR3 is TGTGCCAGCAGTTTTCTTCCACGTAATAGCAATCAGCCCCAGCATTTT. It codes for CASSFLPRNSNQPQHF. The rearrangement uses TRBV28 and TRBJ1-5, with no clear D. Germline lookup yields CDR1 MDHEN and CDR2 SYDVKM. V lost 3 bases and J 0 bases, leaving 12 bases between the germline ends. This CDR3 spans 16 amino acids.

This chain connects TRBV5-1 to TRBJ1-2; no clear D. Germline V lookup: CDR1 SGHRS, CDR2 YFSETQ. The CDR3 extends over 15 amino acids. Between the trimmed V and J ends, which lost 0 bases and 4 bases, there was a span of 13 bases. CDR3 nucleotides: TGCGCCAGCAGCTTGGCCACGGGGAGAGGCTATGGCTACACCTTC. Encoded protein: CASSLATGRGYGYTF.

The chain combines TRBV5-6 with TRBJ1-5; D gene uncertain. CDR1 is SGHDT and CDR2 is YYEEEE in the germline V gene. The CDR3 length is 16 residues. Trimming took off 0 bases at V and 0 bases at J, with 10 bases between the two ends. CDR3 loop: CASSLAGRHSNQPQHF. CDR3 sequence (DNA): TGTGCCAGCAGCTTGGCCGGCAGACATAGCAATCAGCCCCAGCATTTT.

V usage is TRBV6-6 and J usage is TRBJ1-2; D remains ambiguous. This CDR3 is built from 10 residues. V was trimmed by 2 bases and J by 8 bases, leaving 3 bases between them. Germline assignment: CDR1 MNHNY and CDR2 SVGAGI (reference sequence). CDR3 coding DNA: TGTGCCAGCAGTTACGGGGGCTACACCTTC. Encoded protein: CASSYGGYTF.

The CDR3 spells CASSLLAANEKLFF. Written as DNA, the CDR3 is TGTGCCAGCAGCTTGTTGGCAGCTAATGAAAAACTGTTTTTT. V and J are TRBV5-4 and TRBJ1-4, with no clear D. Between the trimmed V and J ends, which lost 1 base and 3 bases, there was a span of 7 bases. CDR1 is SGHNT, CDR2 YYREEE, per germline (reference sequence). The CDR3 is 14 residues long.

CDR3: CASSLKIAAGGMETQYF. For the CDR3, the DNA is TGTGCCAGCAGCTTGAAGATCGCAGCGGGGGGGATGGAGACCCAGTACTTC. The rearrangement joins TRBV5-4 to TRBJ2-5; 10 positions agree with TRBD2. Germline V gene lookup returns CDR1 SGHNT and CDR2 YYREEE (reference sequence). The CDR3 has 17 residues. Trimming took 1 base from V and 5 from J; bases not matched to a gene: 11.

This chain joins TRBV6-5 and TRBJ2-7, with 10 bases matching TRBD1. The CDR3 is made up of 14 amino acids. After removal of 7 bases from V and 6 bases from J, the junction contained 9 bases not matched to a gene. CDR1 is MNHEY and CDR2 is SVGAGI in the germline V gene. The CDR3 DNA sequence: TGTGCCAGCACTGGGACAGGGGTTTACGGCGAGCAGTACTTC. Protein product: CASTGTGVYGEQYF.

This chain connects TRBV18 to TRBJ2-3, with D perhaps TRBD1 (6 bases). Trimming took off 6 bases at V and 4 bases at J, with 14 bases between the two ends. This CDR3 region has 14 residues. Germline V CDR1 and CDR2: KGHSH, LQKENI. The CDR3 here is CASSRAGGPDTQYF. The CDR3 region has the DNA TGTGCCAGCTCGCGAGCTGGGGGCCCAGATACGCAGTATTTT.